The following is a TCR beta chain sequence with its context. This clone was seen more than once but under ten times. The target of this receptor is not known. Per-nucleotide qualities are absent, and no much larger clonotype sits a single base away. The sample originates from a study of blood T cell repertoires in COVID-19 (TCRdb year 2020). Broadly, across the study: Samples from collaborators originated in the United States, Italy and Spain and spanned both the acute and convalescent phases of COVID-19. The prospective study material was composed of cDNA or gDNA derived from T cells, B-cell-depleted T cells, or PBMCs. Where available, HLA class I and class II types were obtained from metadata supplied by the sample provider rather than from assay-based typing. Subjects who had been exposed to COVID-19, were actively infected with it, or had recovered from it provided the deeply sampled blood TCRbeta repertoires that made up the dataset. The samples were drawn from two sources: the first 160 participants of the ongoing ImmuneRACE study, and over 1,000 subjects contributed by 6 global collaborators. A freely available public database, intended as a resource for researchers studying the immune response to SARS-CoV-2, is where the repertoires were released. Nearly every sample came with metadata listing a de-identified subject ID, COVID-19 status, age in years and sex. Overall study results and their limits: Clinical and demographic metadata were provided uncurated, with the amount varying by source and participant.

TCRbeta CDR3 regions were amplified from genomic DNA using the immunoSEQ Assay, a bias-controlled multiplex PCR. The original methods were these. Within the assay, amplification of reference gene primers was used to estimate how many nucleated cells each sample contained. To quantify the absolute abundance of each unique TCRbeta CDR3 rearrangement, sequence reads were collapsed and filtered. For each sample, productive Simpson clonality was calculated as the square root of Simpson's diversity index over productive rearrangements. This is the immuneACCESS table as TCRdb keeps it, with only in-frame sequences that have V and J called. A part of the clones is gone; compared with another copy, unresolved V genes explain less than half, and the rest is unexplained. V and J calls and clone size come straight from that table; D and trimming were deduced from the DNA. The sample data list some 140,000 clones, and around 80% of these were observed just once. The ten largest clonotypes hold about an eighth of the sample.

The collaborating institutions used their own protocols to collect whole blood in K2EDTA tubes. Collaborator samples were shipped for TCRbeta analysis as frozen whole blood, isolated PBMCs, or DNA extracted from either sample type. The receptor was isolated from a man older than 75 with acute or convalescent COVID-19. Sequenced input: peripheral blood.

The CDR3 reads CASSVDSNLYNSPLHF. The DNA reads as follows: TGTGCCAGCAGCGTAGATTCGAACTTGTATAATTCACCCCTCCACTTT. Recombination connected TRBV9 to TRBJ1-6; no D segment can be confidently identified. The CDR3 numbers 16 residues from cysteine through phenylalanine. Just the 48-base CDR3 DNA is kept, in frame starting at base 1. V drops 0 bases and J drops 4 bases, leaving 11 bases in between. The germline V gene provides CDR1 SGDLS and CDR2 YYNGEE.